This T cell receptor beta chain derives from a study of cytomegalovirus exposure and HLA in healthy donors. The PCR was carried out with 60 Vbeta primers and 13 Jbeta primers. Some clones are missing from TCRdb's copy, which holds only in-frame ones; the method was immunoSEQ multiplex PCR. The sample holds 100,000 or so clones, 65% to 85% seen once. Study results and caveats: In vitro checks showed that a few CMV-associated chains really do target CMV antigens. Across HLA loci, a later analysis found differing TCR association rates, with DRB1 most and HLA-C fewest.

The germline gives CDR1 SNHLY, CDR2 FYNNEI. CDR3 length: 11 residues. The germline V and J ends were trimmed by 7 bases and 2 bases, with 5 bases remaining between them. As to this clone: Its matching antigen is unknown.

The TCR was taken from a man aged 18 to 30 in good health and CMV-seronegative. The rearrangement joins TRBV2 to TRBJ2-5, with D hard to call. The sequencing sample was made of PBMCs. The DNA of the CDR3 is TGTGCCAGCAAAGAGCAAGAGACCCAGTACTTC. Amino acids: CASKEQETQYF.